A selection of T cell receptor beta chains follows, all from one sample in a study of CD8+ T cells in alopecia areata. Sequencing was performed with immunoSEQ multiplex PCR; in TCRdb, only in-frame clones are kept and a portion is missing. The sample gives around 200,000 clones, around three fifths of which show up once; 10% to 15% is in the top ten. Sequenced here: CD8+ T cells sorted from blood, sampled at week 24, from a patient treated with tofacitinib. The receptors were sampled from a human donor with alopecia areata. Both conserved end residues are part of each CDR3. The D gene is left open where the match is weak. Size tells how often a clone was seen (once, few, many) or the class of an expanded clone, and some rows leave it out.

CSVAEDGYTF | TGCAGCGTCGCCGAGGATGGCTACACCTTC | TRBJ1-2 | 10 | few | TRBV29-1 | NA
CATSRDLGDAETQYF | TGTGCCACCAGCAGAGATCTAGGGGATGCGGAGACCCAGTACTTC | TRBJ2-5 | 15 | NA | TRBV15 | NA
CASSPGTGINYGYTF | TGTGCCAGCAGCCCCGGGACAGGGATTAACTATGGCTACACCTTC | TRBJ1-2 | 15 | NA | TRBV5-6 | TRBD1
CASSLGTKPRDEQFF | TGTGCCAGCAGCTTAGGCACTAAGCCGCGCGATGAGCAGTTCTTC | TRBJ2-1 | 15 | NA | TRBV13 | NA
CASGLVGPGQGLYEQYF | TGTGCTAGTGGTTTGGTGGGCCCGGGACAGGGATTATACGAGCAGTACTTC | TRBJ2-7 | 17 | once | TRBV12-5 | TRBD1
CAWSAMIPDTQYF | TGTGCCTGGAGTGCTATGATCCCAGATACGCAGTATTTT | TRBJ2-3 | 13 | NA | TRBV30 | NA
CASSHPGGNQPQHF | TGTGCCAGCTCCCACCCGGGAGGCAATCAGCCCCAGCATTTT | TRBJ1-5 | 14 | NA | TRBV4-2 | NA
CSVRTTNSMAKNIQYF | TGCAGCGTCCGAACGACGAATTCTATGGCCAAAAACATTCAGTACTTC | TRBJ2-4 | 16 | few | TRBV29-1 | NA
CASSFGTSWNTEAFF | TGTGCCAGCAGCTTTGGCACCTCATGGAACACTGAAGCTTTCTTT | TRBJ1-1 | 15 | few | TRBV5-6 | NA
CASSPGTGGNQPQHF | TGTGCCAGCAGTCCCGGGACAGGAGGAAATCAGCCCCAGCATTTT | TRBJ1-5 | 15 | NA | TRBV6-5 | TRBD1
CASSNRQSYSGNTIYF | TGTGCCAGTAGTAACAGACAGTCCTACTCTGGAAACACCATATATTTT | TRBJ1-3 | 16 | NA | TRBV19 | NA
CASSLRDREGNTGELFF | TGCGCCAGCAGCCTGAGGGACAGGGAAGGAAACACCGGGGAGCTGTTTTTT | TRBJ2-2 | 17 | NA | TRBV5-1 | TRBD1
CASKSSAGGETQYF | TGTGCCAGCAAGTCTTCAGCGGGGGGTGAGACCCAGTACTTC | TRBJ2-5 | 14 | NA | TRBV2 | TRBD2
CASISDQETQYF | TGCGCCAGCATATCGGACCAAGAGACCCAGTACTTC | TRBJ2-5 | 12 | NA | TRBV5-1 | NA
CASSWERGREAFF | TGTGCCAGTAGTTGGGAGAGGGGGCGTGAAGCTTTCTTT | TRBJ1-1 | 13 | NA | TRBV19 | TRBD1
CASSYGGTQFF | TGTGCCAGCAGTTACGGGGGGACGCAGTTCTTC | TRBJ2-1 | 11 | NA | TRBV6-5 | NA
CALQGTGEETQYF | TGTGCCTTGCAAGGGACAGGTGAAGAGACCCAGTACTTC | TRBJ2-5 | 13 | NA | TRBV6-5 | TRBD1
CASSLARMGPTPEAFF | TGTGCCAGCAGCTTAGCGAGGATGGGGCCGACCCCTGAAGCTTTCTTT | TRBJ1-1 | 16 | few | TRBV7-9 | NA
CASSPGQGGYEQYF | TGTGCCAGCAGCCCTGGACAGGGCGGTTACGAGCAGTACTTC | TRBJ2-7 | 14 | few | TRBV9 | TRBD1
CATRDSNQPQHF | TGTGCCACCAGGGATAGCAATCAGCCCCAGCATTTT | TRBJ1-5 | 12 | NA | TRBV15 | NA
CATSPGGVTEAFF | TGTGCCACCAGCCCCGGCGGAGTCACTGAAGCTTTCTTT | TRBJ1-1 | 13 | NA | TRBV15 | NA
CASSQEGTPVLWETQYF | TGCGCCAGCAGCCAAGAGGGGACACCGGTACTCTGGGAGACCCAGTACTTC | TRBJ2-5 | 17 | few | TRBV4-1 | NA
CSVEGDRAGETQYF | TGCAGCGTTGAAGGTGACAGGGCAGGGGAGACCCAGTACTTC | TRBJ2-5 | 14 | NA | TRBV29-1 | TRBD1
CASSPLAGGLEWADTQYF | TGTGCCAGCAGTCCACTAGCGGGGGGCCTGGAATGGGCGGATACGCAGTATTTT | TRBJ2-3 | 18 | NA | TRBV2 | TRBD2
CASLPPDGTHGANVLTF | TGCGCCAGCCTCCCCCCGGACGGGACTCATGGGGCCAACGTCCTGACTTTC | TRBJ2-6 | 17 | NA | TRBV10-2 | NA
CSVDPGQRYNEQFF | TGCAGCGTCGATCCGGGACAGCGCTACAATGAGCAGTTCTTC | TRBJ2-1 | 14 | NA | TRBV29-1 | TRBD1
CASSPRDRAVSGANVLTF | TGTGCCAGCAGTCCCCGGGACAGGGCCGTCTCTGGGGCCAACGTCCTGACTTTC | TRBJ2-6 | 18 | NA | TRBV2 | TRBD1
CASSIPGGDKPQHF | TGTGCCAGTAGTATCCCAGGGGGGGATAAGCCCCAGCATTTT | TRBJ1-5 | 14 | NA | TRBV19 | TRBD1
CAWKGGRDTDTQYF | TGTGCCTGGAAGGGAGGACGCGACACAGATACGCAGTATTTT | TRBJ2-3 | 14 | few | TRBV30 | NA
CASSGPQARPSYEQYF | TGTGCCAGCAGCGGACCTCAGGCTCGACCCTCCTACGAGCAGTACTTC | TRBJ2-7 | 16 | few | TRBV11-2 | NA
CSVVMGYTEAFF | TGCAGCGTTGTAATGGGTTACACTGAAGCTTTCTTT | TRBJ1-1 | 12 | few | TRBV29-1 | NA
CASSLREREAFF | TGTGCCAGCAGCCTCCGGGAGCGAGAAGCTTTCTTT | TRBJ1-1 | 12 | NA | TRBV4-2 | NA
CASNPTGVTEAFF | TGCGCCAGCAACCCGACCGGCGTCACTGAAGCTTTCTTT | TRBJ1-1 | 13 | NA | TRBV5-1 | NA
CASTTRVLREGYEQYF | TGTGCCAGCACCACAAGGGTCCTAAGAGAGGGCTACGAGCAGTACTTC | TRBJ2-7 | 16 | many | TRBV13 | NA
CASSLSGGLGTEAFF | TGTGCCAGTAGTTTAAGTGGGGGGCTCGGCACTGAAGCTTTCTTT | TRBJ1-1 | 15 | NA | TRBV19 | NA
CASSVMGLETQYF | TGTGCCAGCAGCGTAATGGGTTTGGAGACCCAGTACTTC | TRBJ2-5 | 13 | NA | TRBV6-5 | NA
CASSPRGGGKWEQFF | TGTGCCAGCAGCCCTCGAGGGGGGGGCAAGTGGGAGCAGTTCTTC | TRBJ2-1 | 15 | many | TRBV7-6 | NA
CSVEGQGDSYEQYF | TGCAGCGTTGAAGGACAGGGGGACTCCTACGAGCAGTACTTC | TRBJ2-7 | 14 | NA | TRBV29-1 | TRBD1
CASSGLRRGTGELFF | TGTGCCAGCAGCGGTTTGCGGCGGGGGACCGGGGAGCTGTTTTTT | TRBJ2-2 | 15 | few | TRBV9 | TRBD2
CASSQRIAGEGGETQYF | TGCGCCAGCAGCCAACGAATAGCGGGGGAGGGCGGAGAGACCCAGTACTTC | TRBJ2-5 | 17 | few | TRBV4-1 | TRBD2
CASSLTGNTGELFF | TGTGCCAGCAGCTTAACGGGGAACACCGGGGAGCTGTTTTTT | TRBJ2-2 | 14 | NA | TRBV7-9 | NA
CASSEELKNIQYF | TGTGCCAGCAGTGAAGAATTGAAAAACATTCAGTACTTC | TRBJ2-4 | 13 | NA | TRBV2 | NA
CASSRDQETQYF | TGTGCCAGCAGCAGGGACCAAGAGACCCAGTACTTC | TRBJ2-5 | 12 | NA | TRBV2 | NA
CAWTPSRGDGSGANVLTF | TGTGCCTGGACTCCTTCTCGGGGGGACGGCTCTGGGGCCAACGTCCTGACTTTC | TRBJ2-6 | 18 | NA | TRBV30 | TRBD2
CASSQVLTGELFF | TGTGCCAGCAGCCAAGTTCTCACCGGGGAGCTGTTTTTT | TRBJ2-2 | 13 | NA | TRBV4-2 | NA
CSVESRSGYTF | TGCAGCGTTGAGAGTAGGAGTGGCTACACCTTC | TRBJ1-2 | 11 | NA | TRBV29-1 | NA
CASSSPGTGRYNEQFF | TGTGCCAGCAGCTCCCCCGGGACAGGGCGATACAATGAGCAGTTCTTC | TRBJ2-1 | 16 | NA | TRBV7-9 | TRBD1
CASSQVAGGLNEQFF | TGTGCCAGCAGCCAAGTAGCGGGGGGCCTCAATGAGCAGTTCTTC | TRBJ2-1 | 15 | NA | TRBV4-2 | TRBD2
CATSREQFRGADTQYF | TGTGCCACCAGCAGAGAACAGTTTCGGGGAGCAGATACGCAGTATTTT | TRBJ2-3 | 16 | few | TRBV15 | NA
CASSFGQGIEAFF | TGTGCCAGCAGCTTCGGACAGGGGATCGAAGCTTTCTTT | TRBJ1-1 | 13 | NA | TRBV5-6 | TRBD1
CASSEARNYGYTF | TGTGCCAGCAGTGAAGCAAGGAACTATGGCTACACCTTC | TRBJ1-2 | 13 | NA | TRBV2 | NA
CSVARNTEAFF | TGCAGCGTGGCCAGGAACACTGAAGCTTTCTTT | TRBJ1-1 | 11 | NA | TRBV29-1 | NA
CASSFGQGNEQFF | TGTGCCAGCAGTTTTGGACAGGGGAATGAGCAGTTCTTC | TRBJ2-1 | 13 | NA | TRBV27 | TRBD1